This T cell receptor (beta chain) is from a study of blood T cell repertoires in COVID-19. The study drew participants aged 18 to 89 years from roughly 25 US areas. Cohorts were based on clinical histories the participants reported. Donors in Cohort 3 who had recovered were those with two negative PCRs, healthcare professional clearance, or resolution of their symptoms. The V gene end was trimmed by 2 bases and the J gene end by 2 bases; junction bases not matched to a gene: 2. CDR3 length: 14 amino acids. Germline V gene sequence: CDR1 SGHVS, CDR2 FNYEAQ. In the authors' methods: Scientists estimated how many nucleated cells there were by amplifying reference gene primers. The method was immunoSEQ multiplex PCR; TCRdb's version includes in-frame clones alone and lacks a portion of them. V, J and clone size derive from that table, while D and trimming were established from the DNA sequence. The sample shows 200,000 to 300,000 clones, around 84% of them seen only once.

The receptor comes from a man aged 40-49 years who had recovered from COVID-19. The chain employs TRBV7-6 and TRBJ1-1, with 7 bases aligning to TRBD1. Sequencing was performed on PBMCs or T cells enriched from blood (not recorded which). CDR3 nucleotide sequence: TGTGCCAGCAGCTTAACAGGGGAAAACACTGAAGCTTTCTTT. Its translation: CASSLTGENTEAFF.